The TCR beta chain under discussion was sequenced for a study of shared clonotypes between healthy human individuals. Findings and limits, study-wide: For naive CD4 cells, roughly 5% of clonotypes were shared across several donors. There were few donors, and this limited the genetic and exposure-history diversity represented.

This clone was counted once. Its antigen is unknown. Germline trimming cut 5 bases from V and 4 bases from J; bases unmatched to any gene: 4. The CDR3 sequence is 13 residues long. Germline values: CDR1 SGHAT, CDR2 FQNNGV. Clones were sequenced by immunoSEQ multiplex PCR, and TCRdb holds only the in-frame ones, with some missing. The repertoire holds over a million clones, roughly 95% seen once, with over 1% in the top ten. Sequenced input: naive CD4+ T cells sorted from blood. Subset defined: CD45RA+ positively selected. The chain joins TRBV11-2 to TRBJ2-5; the match to TRBD2 covers 7 bases. This receptor was identified in a young man in good health. CDR3 coding DNA: TGTGCCAGCAGCCGGGGAGGGAGAGAGACCCAGTACTTC. Translation: CASSRGGRETQYF.